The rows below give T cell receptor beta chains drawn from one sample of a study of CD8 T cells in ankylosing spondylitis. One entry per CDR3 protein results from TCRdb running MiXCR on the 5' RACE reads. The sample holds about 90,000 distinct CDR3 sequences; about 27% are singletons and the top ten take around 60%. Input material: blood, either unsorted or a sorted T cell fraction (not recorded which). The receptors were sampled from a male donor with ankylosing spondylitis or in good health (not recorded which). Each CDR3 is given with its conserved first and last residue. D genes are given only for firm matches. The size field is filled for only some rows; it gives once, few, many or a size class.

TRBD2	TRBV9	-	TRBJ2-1	TGTGCCAGCAGCGTGAAAGAGACTAGCGGATTTGGCAACAATGAGCAGTTCTTC	CASSVKETSGFGNNEQFF
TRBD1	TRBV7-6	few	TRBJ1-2	TGTGCCAGCAGCACAGGGGAGTATGGCTACACCTTC	CASSTGEYGYTF
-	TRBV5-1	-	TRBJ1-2	TGCGCCAGCAGCTTGGAAGACTACTATGGCTACACCTTC	CASSLEDYYGYTF
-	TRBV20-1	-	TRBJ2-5	TGCAGTGCTAGCCCATCCGGAGACGAGGTGGGGACCCAGTACTTC	CSASPSGDEVGTQYF
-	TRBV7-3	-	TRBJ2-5	TGTGCCAGCAGCTTGACTAACCAAGAGACCCAGTACTTC	CASSLTNQETQYF
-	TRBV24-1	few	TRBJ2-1	TGTGCCACCAGTGATTCAGGGAATGAGCAGTTCTTC	CATSDSGNEQFF
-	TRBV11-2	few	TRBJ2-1	TGTGCCAGCAGCTTAGAAGCGGCCGACTACAATGAGCAGTTCTTC	CASSLEAADYNEQFF
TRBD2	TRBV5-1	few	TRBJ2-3	TGCGCCAGCAACAAATATAGCGGGAGGAGCACAGATACGCAGTATTTT	CASNKYSGRSTDTQYF
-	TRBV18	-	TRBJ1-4	TGTGCCAGCTCACCAATCGACAGTCTCGCTAATGAAAAACTGTTTTTT	CASSPIDSLANEKLFF
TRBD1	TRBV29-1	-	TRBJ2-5	TGCAGCGTTCAAACAGGGGGCCAAGAGACCCAGTACTTC	CSVQTGGQETQYF
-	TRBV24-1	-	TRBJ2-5	TGTGCCACCAGTGATCTCGGGACACTCGGGGGAGAGACCCAGTACTTC	CATSDLGTLGGETQYF
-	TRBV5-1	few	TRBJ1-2	TGCGCCAGCACCCTTGATGGCCATCCTACCTATGGCTACACCTTC	CASTLDGHPTYGYTF
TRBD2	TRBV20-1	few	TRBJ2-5	TGCAGTGCCCTAGCGGGAGAGTGGGCCCAGTACTTC	CSALAGEWAQYF
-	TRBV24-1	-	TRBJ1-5	TGTGCCACCAGTGATACCCACGGAGGCTGGAGCAATCAGCCCCAGCATTTT	CATSDTHGGWSNQPQHF
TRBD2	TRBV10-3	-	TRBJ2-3	TGTGCCATCAGACCTAGCGGGAGTCCAGATACGCAGTATTTT	CAIRPSGSPDTQYF
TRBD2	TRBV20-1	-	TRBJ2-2	TGCAGTGCTAGTGCTGGACTAGCGGGAGGGCCAGGCACCGGGGAGCTGTTTTTT	CSASAGLAGGPGTGELFF
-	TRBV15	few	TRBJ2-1	TGTGCCACCAGCAGAGAACTGGGTCTCGACAATGAGCAGTTCTTC	CATSRELGLDNEQFF
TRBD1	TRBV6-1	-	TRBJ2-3	TGTGCCAGCAGTGAAGTTAACAGGGGGCTTGCAGATACGCAGTATTTT	CASSEVNRGLADTQYF
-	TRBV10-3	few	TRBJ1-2	TGTGCCATCAGTGAGGGAGTGGGATTGAGGCCAGCTAACTATGGCTACACCTTC	CAISEGVGLRPANYGYTF
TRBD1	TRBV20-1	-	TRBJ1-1	TGCAGTGCTGATCCGGGACAGGGCTCGGATGGTGAAGCTTTCTTT	CSADPGQGSDGEAFF
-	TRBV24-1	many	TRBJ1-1	TGTGCCACCAGTGATTATAGCGGGAGAGCTTTCTTT	CATSDYSGRAFF
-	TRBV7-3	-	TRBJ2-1	TGTGCCAGCACCTCGTACAATGAGCAGTTCTTC	CASTSYNEQFF
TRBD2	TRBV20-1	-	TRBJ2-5	TGCAGTGCTAGGCCTAGCGGAAACCAAGAGACCCAGTACTTC	CSARPSGNQETQYF
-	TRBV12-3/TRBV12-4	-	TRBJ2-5	TGTGCCAGCAGTTTTGGGGTTCAAGAGACCCAGTACTTC	CASSFGVQETQYF
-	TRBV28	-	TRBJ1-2	TGTGCCAGCAGTTTACTGGCCTATGGCTACACCTTC	CASSLLAYGYTF
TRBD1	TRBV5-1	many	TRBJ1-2	TGCGCCAGCAGCTCGGTCGGGGACAGCATCTATGGCTACACCTTC	CASSSVGDSIYGYTF
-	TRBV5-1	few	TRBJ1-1	TGCGCCAGCAGCTTGGGAAGGATGGGGAACACTGAAGCTTTCTTT	CASSLGRMGNTEAFF
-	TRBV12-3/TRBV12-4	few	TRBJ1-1	TGTGCCAGCAGCCCGGCGGGGGCTTTCTTT	CASSPAGAFF
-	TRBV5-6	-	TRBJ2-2	TGTGCCAGCAGCTTAAGCGTGAACACCGGGGAGCTGTTTTTT	CASSLSVNTGELFF
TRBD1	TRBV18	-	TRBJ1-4	TGTGCCAGCTCACCGAGGGGGCATGATGAAAAACTGTTTTTT	CASSPRGHDEKLFF
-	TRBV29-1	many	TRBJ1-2	TGCAGCGCCCGATCAGCAGGGGATCGGCTCACCTTC	CSARSAGDRLTF
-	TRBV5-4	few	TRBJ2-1	TGTGCCAGCAGCTCCACCTTGCGGACTCTAAGGTACAATGAGCAGTTCTTC	CASSSTLRTLRYNEQFF
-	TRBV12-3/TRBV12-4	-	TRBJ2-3	TGTGCCAGCAGTTTTCCTTCCAATTTCGCAGATACGCAGTATTTT	CASSFPSNFADTQYF
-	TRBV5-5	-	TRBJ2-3	TGTGCCAGCAGCTTGGAAGGATATGCAGATACGCAGTATTTT	CASSLEGYADTQYF
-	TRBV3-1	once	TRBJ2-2	TGTGCCAGCAACCACGAGGGAGATTACACCGGGGAGCTGTTTTTT	CASNHEGDYTGELFF
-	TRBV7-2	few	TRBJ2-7	TGTGCCAGCAGCCCCCGGATAGGGGCCACCTACGAGCAGTACTTC	CASSPRIGATYEQYF
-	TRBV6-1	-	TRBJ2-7	TGTGCCAGCAGTGAAAGTCAGGGTGGGTACGAGCAGTACTTC	CASSESQGGYEQYF
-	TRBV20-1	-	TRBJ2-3	TGCAGTGCCAAAGGGGTCTTTGAGGATACGCAGTATTTT	CSAKGVFEDTQYF
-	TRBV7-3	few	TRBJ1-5	TGTGCCAGCAGCGCAACAGGGTTCGTAAGCAATCAGCCCCAGCATTTT	CASSATGFVSNQPQHF
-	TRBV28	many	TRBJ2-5	TGTGCCAGCAAAGGGACGCTGGAGTCAGAGACCCAGTACTTC	CASKGTLESETQYF
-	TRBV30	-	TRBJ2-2	TGTGCCTGGAGTACGGGGGTTCCCGGGGAGCTGTTTTTT	CAWSTGVPGELFF
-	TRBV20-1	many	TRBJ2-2	TGCAGTGCTAGAGATCCCTTTTCGAACACCGGGGAGCTGTTTTTT	CSARDPFSNTGELFF
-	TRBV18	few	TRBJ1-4	TGTGCCAGCTCACCACCGGGAGATGAAAAACTGTTTTTT	CASSPPGDEKLFF
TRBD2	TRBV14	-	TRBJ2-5	TGTGCCAGCAGCCAAGATGATGGGGAGACTAGCGAGGCGCAAGAGACCCAGTACTTC	CASSQDDGETSEAQETQYF
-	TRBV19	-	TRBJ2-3	TGTGCCAGTAGTATGGTCAGGGGACGGGCTGCAGATACGCAGTATTTT	CASSMVRGRAADTQYF
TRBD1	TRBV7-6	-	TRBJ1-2	TGTGCCAGCAGCTTAGAGGGCTCAGGGGGCGGTGGCTACACCTTC	CASSLEGSGGGGYTF
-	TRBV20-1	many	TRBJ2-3	TGCAGTGCTAGGGGGGTAGGCACCACAGATACGCAGTATTTT	CSARGVGTTDTQYF
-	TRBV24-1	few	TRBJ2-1	TGTGCCACCAGTGTAGAAGGAAATGAGCAGTTCTTC	CATSVEGNEQFF
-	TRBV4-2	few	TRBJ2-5	TGTGCCAGCAGCCATCAAGCCGAAGGGTTGGGGACCCAGTACTTC	CASSHQAEGLGTQYF
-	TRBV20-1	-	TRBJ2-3	TGCAGTGCTAGCACAGATACGCAGTATTTT	CSASTDTQYF